The present TCR beta chain was sequenced within a study of OX40 agonist ivuxolimab in advanced cancers. As for the study in general: An agonistic anti-OX40 (CD134) antibody, ivuxolimab, was used to treat the patients. Those enrolled were roughly 80% male, with a mean age of about 66 years and ages from about 20 to 85.

About this clone itself: Antigen: not known.

Regarding the study as a whole: What antigens the expanded peripheral T cells recognized was never established.

TCRdb's table, derived via immunoSEQ multiplex PCR, lists solely in-frame clones and lacks some. The data hold approximately 90,000 clones, with around 85% observed a single time. Germline CDR1 reads MDHEN; CDR2 reads SYDVKM. V shed 10 bases and J shed 6 bases, with 15 bases lying between them. The CDR3 runs 12 residues. The receptor was isolated from an adult with an advanced solid tumor such as melanoma, head and neck, liver or kidney cancer. The material was CD4+ or CD8+ T cells sorted from blood, obtained in a trial of the OX40 agonist ivuxolimab. This chain connects TRBV28 to TRBJ1-2; D uncertain. The CDR3 nucleotides are TGTGCCACAGGAGATTTAGGGAATGGCTACACCTTC. Its protein is CATGDLGNGYTF.